This TCR beta chain was profiled in a study of Graves' ophthalmopathy and Graves' hyperthyroidism. Study-level findings and limits: An approximately 82% specificity and 87.88% sensitivity were achieved by a 13-signature model that separated ophthalmopathy from stable hyperthyroidism. In blood, most expanded thyroid clonotypes above 0.001 frequency were also detected.

Germline CDR1 is MNHNS and CDR2 is SASEGT. Trimming cost V 2 bases and J 0 bases, with 4 bases left between them. The CDR3 sequence is 13 residues long. The sequenced template was RNA, covering the TCR beta CDR3 region. HTBI primers primed a first-round RT-PCR, and a second-round multiplex PCR followed. TCRdb redid the calling of the multiplex PCR reads with MiXCR, one entry per CDR3 protein. Of approximately 480,000 distinct CDR3 sequences listed, approximately 15% are singletons. This clonotype was picked up many times. Antigen specificity is unknown. Patients were excluded if they had other autoimmune diseases or uncontrolled infections, and likewise if pregnancy or lactation applied.

Material: blood. The chain employs TRBV6-1 and TRBJ1-2, with no clear D. This receptor was taken from a woman aged 30 to 39 with Graves' ophthalmopathy. CDR3 loop: CASSEPTNYGYTF. Here the CDR3 DNA reads TGTGCCAGCAGTGAACCGACTAACTATGGCTACACCTTC.